The TCR beta chain under discussion was sequenced for a study of T-cell reconstitution after alpha-beta-depleted transplantation in children. Study results and caveats: Certain patients had high TCRbeta diversity at day 60, and it came from recipient T cells and thymic progenitors that survived. One year post-transplant, T-cell counts and diversity were largely derived from T cells produced anew. Reportedly, roughly two months post-transplant, alpha-beta T cells arose from several hundred expanded graft clones.

Preparing the TCRbeta library involved the use of unique molecular identifiers. TCRdb re-called the PCR reads with MiXCR, one entry per CDR3 protein. The table has approximately 1,000,000 distinct CDR3 sequences, around 30% seen once. With regard to this clonotype: Its antigen is undetermined.

Trimming removed 3 bases from V and 8 bases from J; junction bases left unmatched: 4. This CDR3 spans 15 amino acids. The germline V gene has CDR1 SGHKS and CDR2 YYEKEE (reference sequence). The starting material was PBMCs, mostly from graft donor cells, obtained 360 days after TCRalphabeta/CD19-depleted stem cell transplant. This TCR derives from a boy under two years old who had a stem cell transplant for SCID, so the T cells may come from the graft donor. The chain combines TRBV5-5 with TRBJ2-1, with 14 bases aligning to TRBD2. This chain's CDR3 is CASSWGTSGGYEQFF. The CDR3 DNA follows: TGTGCCAGCAGCTGGGGGACTAGCGGGGGCTATGAGCAGTTCTTC. Full variable domain (outside the CDR3, taken from reference TRBV5-5 and TRBJ2-1): DAGVTQSPTHLIKTRGQQVTLRCSPISGHKSVSWYQQVLGQGPQFIFQYYEKEERGRGNFPDRFSARQFPNYSSELNVNALLLGDSALYLCASSWGTSGGYEQFFGPGTRLTVL.